Following are 8 T cell receptor beta chains from one sample sequenced in a study of CD8+ T cells in alopecia areata. Documented treatment: oral pan-JAK inhibitor, 5-10 mg twice daily. Once RNA had been extracted, it was reverse transcribed into cDNA to act as the sequencing template. Assay used: immunoSEQ multiplex PCR; TCRdb lists only in-frame clones, some missing. The sample has roughly 120,000 clones, about 50% seen once. Here the sequenced sample was CD4+ T cells sorted from blood, taken at week 4, from a patient treated with tofacitinib. The origin of the receptors is a human donor with alopecia areata.

This clone was seen only once. This chain joins TRBV29-1 and TRBJ2-5, with a weak D call TRBD2 (7 bases). The CDR3 length is 14 residues. Germline lookup yields CDR1 SQVTM and CDR2 ANQGSEA. Trimming took 0 bases from V and 3 from J, leaving 11 bases between them. The CDR3: CSVEDRGAEETQYF. DNA of the CDR3: TGCAGCGTTGAAGATCGGGGGGCGGAAGAGACCCAGTACTTC.

V and J are TRBV7-9 and TRBJ1-1, with D perhaps TRBD1 (6 bases). Germline V lookup: CDR1 SEHNR, CDR2 FQNEAQ (reference sequence). V lost 2 bases, J lost 5 bases, and 12 bases lay in between. The length of the CDR3 is 14 residues. The DNA for the CDR3 is TGTGCCAGCAGCTTACAGGGGCAGGGGACTGAAGCTTTCTTT. Translated, it gives CASSLQGQGTEAFF. The full variable domain, completed using reference TRBV7-9 and TRBJ1-1, is DTGVSQNPRHKITKRGQNVTFRCDPISEHNRLYWYRQTLGQGPEFLTYFQNEAQLEKSRLLSDRFSAERPKGSFSTLEIQRTEQGDSAMYLCASSLQGQGTEAFFGQGTRLTVV.

The chain employs TRBV30 and TRBJ1-2; 9 bases align to TRBD1. V lost 5 bases to trimming and J lost 4 bases; unmatched junction nucleotides: 11. In germline, CDR1 is GTSNPN, CDR2 SVGIG (reference sequence). The CDR3 runs to 15 residues. The DNA for the CDR3 is TGTGCCTGGGGAGCCGGGACAGGGTCCGTCTATGGCTACACCTTC. Residues: CAWGAGTGSVYGYTF. The full variable domain, its missing parts supplied by reference TRBV30 and TRBJ1-2, is SQTIHQWPATLVQPVGSPLSLECTVEGTSNPNLYWYRQAAGRGLQLLFYSVGIGQISSEVPQNLSASRPQDRQFILSSKKLLLSDSGFYLCAWGAGTGSVYGYTFGSGTRLTVV.

This sequence joins TRBV9 and TRBJ1-5, with D possibly being TRBD1 (6 bases). The CDR3 is 16 residues long. Germline CDR1 reads SGDLS; CDR2 reads YYNGEE. V shed 3 bases and J shed 0 bases, with 13 bases lying between them. CDR3 amino acids: CASSGPGTYSNQPQHF. CDR3 in DNA: TGTGCCAGCAGCGGACCCGGGACATATAGCAATCAGCCCCAGCATTTT.

The chain carries TRBV5-1 and TRBJ1-1; D remains unclear. V lost 7 bases, J lost 5 bases, and 18 bases lay in between. The CDR3 totals 14 residues. Germline CDR1 is SGHRS and CDR2 is YFSETQ. The CDR3 sequence: CASSNGVVRTEAFF. As DNA, the CDR3 is TGCGCCAGCTCTAATGGGGTGGTGAGGACTGAAGCTTTCTTT. Full variable domain (outside the CDR3, taken from reference TRBV5-1 and TRBJ1-1): KAGVTQTPRYLIKTRGQQVTLSCSPISGHRSVSWYQQTPGQGLQFLFEYFSETQRNKGNFPGRFSGRQFSNSRSEMNVSTLELGDSALYLCASSNGVVRTEAFFGQGTRLTVV.

Only a few counts were recorded for this clone. This chain connects TRBV6-5 to TRBJ1-3; the D gene is possibly TRBD1 (5 bases). The length of the CDR3 is 15 residues. V was shortened by 6 bases and J by 0 bases, with 12 bases between the two germline ends. CDR1 MNHEY and CDR2 SVGAGI come from the germline V gene. Here the CDR3 DNA reads TGTGCCAGCAGCCGACAGTTCCTCTCTGGAAACACCATATATTTT. Amino acids: CASSRQFLSGNTIYF.

The chain employs TRBV30 and TRBJ2-5; the D gene is possibly TRBD2 (5 bases). The CDR3 is 12 residues long. In germline, CDR1 is GTSNPN, CDR2 SVGIG (reference sequence). V shed 0 bases and J shed 9 bases, with 11 bases lying between them. The CDR3 nucleotides are TGTGCCTGGAGTGTCGCTATCGGGGCCCAGTACTTC. Translated: CAWSVAIGAQYF.

The CDR3, as DNA: TGTGCCAGCAGTGGGTTCCCGGGACAGGGATCACCCCTCCACTTT. Translated, it gives CASSGFPGQGSPLHF. The chain couples TRBV2 to TRBJ1-6; 9 bases map to TRBD1. Per germline, CDR1 SNHLY and CDR2 FYNNEI. V shed 4 bases and J 10 bases; nucleotides not matched to a gene: 8. The CDR3 contains 15 residues. The full variable domain, completed using reference TRBV2 and TRBJ1-6, is EPEVTQTPSHQVTQMGQEVILRCVPISNHLYFYWYRQILGQKVEFLVSFYNNEISEKSEIFDDQFSVERPDGSNFTLKIRSTKLEDSAMYFCASSGFPGQGSPLHFGNGTRLTVT.